This record looks at one T cell receptor (beta chain) sequence and its context. The CDR3 has 14 amino acids. Germline lookup yields CDR1 LNHDA and CDR2 SQIVND (reference sequence). The V end was cut by 3 bases, the J end by 2 bases, with 10 bases between. This record comes from a study of OX40 agonist ivuxolimab in advanced cancers. In the study overall: Among those treated, three patients had partial responses, one with hepatocellular carcinoma and two with cutaneous melanoma.

The table came from immunoSEQ multiplex PCR; TCRdb's copy has only in-frame clones and leaves some out. The data contain over 50,000 clones, about nine tenths of them seen just once; the ten biggest clones take up just under 25%. The sequencing here drew on CD4+ or CD8+ T cells sorted from blood, taken in a trial of the OX40 agonist ivuxolimab. The chain carries TRBV19 and TRBJ1-1; TRBD1 might be the D (5 bases). The clonotype originates from an adult with an advanced solid tumor such as melanoma, head and neck, liver or kidney cancer. The CDR3 DNA sequence: TGTGCCAGTAGTATCGACAGCTTCAACACTGAAGCTTTCTTT. It yields the protein CASSIDSFNTEAFF.